The 25 T cell receptor beta chains presented below share a single source sample, sequenced in a study of CD8 T cells in Susac syndrome. The authors reverse transcribed 0.5 to 1 ug RNA with random hexamers. TCRdb reprocessed the immunoSEQ multiplex PCR reads with MiXCR, giving one entry per CDR3 protein. The table has about 66,000 distinct CDR3 sequences, about 94% seen once. The source material was CD8+ T cells from PBMCs. These receptors all stem from a human donor with multiple sclerosis.

This clonotype was recorded only once. The chain joins TRBV29-1 to TRBJ2-7; D uncertain. Between the trimmed V and J ends, which lost 4 bases and 5 bases, there was a span of 9 bases. Germline V gene data show CDR1 as SQVTM and CDR2 as ANQGSEA. CDR3 size: 11 residues. CDR3 DNA: TGCAGCGTTGGATCTGGGAACGAGCAGTACTTC. This encodes CSVGSGNEQYF.

This clonotype was recorded once. The chain couples TRBV9 to TRBJ2-6, with D hard to call. Trimming removed 4 bases at V and 1 base at J, with 15 bases between. CDR3 length equals 17 residues. Per germline, CDR1 SGDLS and CDR2 YYNGEE. The CDR3 region is CASSTHSVPSGANVLTF. As DNA, the CDR3 is TGTGCCAGCAGCACCCACTCCGTACCATCTGGGGCCAACGTCCTGACTTTC.

V gene TRBV7-3 combines with J gene TRBJ2-1; D is ambiguous. V lost 4 bases and J 10 bases, leaving 14 bases between the germline ends. The CDR3 is made up of 13 amino acids. Germline CDR1 and CDR2: SGHTA and FQGTGA. The CDR3, as DNA: TGTGCCAGCAGCTCCCCGGCTACAGAGGAGCAGTTCTTC. It is translated as CASSSPATEEQFF.

This chain links TRBV4-3 with TRBJ2-5; 7 bases are a match to TRBD1. The CDR3 totals 13 residues. Trimming took 5 bases from V and 1 from J; bases not matched to a gene: 1. Germline V gene lookup returns CDR1 LGHNA and CDR2 YSLEER. The CDR3 loop is CASSWDSQETQYF. The CDR3 DNA reads as TGCGCCAGCAGCTGGGACAGCCAAGAGACCCAGTACTTC.

The chain joins TRBV20-1 to TRBJ2-7; no definite D call. V was pared by 0 bases and J by 3 bases, with 9 bases between. Germline loops: CDR1 DFQATT, CDR2 SNEGSKA (reference sequence). The CDR3 sequence is 13 residues long. CDR3 loop: CSARDSRSYEQYF. In DNA, the CDR3 is TGCAGTGCTAGAGATTCCCGGAGCTACGAGCAGTACTTC.

The rearrangement joins TRBV28 to TRBJ1-2; D unclear. With 4 bases removed from V and 10 bases from J, the gap between germline ends came to 16 bases. CDR1 is MDHEN, CDR2 SYDVKM, per germline. The CDR3 runs to 13 residues. In nucleotides, the CDR3 is TGTGCCAGCAGTTCGATGGCATACGGAGACTACACCTTC. Translating gives CASSSMAYGDYTF.

This chain connects TRBV24-1 to TRBJ2-5; D unresolved. Germline-derived CDR1 and CDR2 are KGHDR and SFDVKD. Trimming took off 3 bases at V and 3 bases at J, with 10 bases between the two ends. This CDR3 contains 14 residues. The CDR3 spells CATSDPWTKETQYF. The DNA of the CDR3 is TGTGCCACCAGTGATCCATGGACCAAAGAGACCCAGTACTTC.

This clonotype has more than one count but fewer than ten. V usage is TRBV28 and J usage is TRBJ2-7; D may be TRBD1 (5 bases). V lost 5 bases to trimming and J lost 3 bases, with 11 bases between them. Germline lookup yields CDR1 MDHEN and CDR2 SYDVKM. The CDR3 loop spans 13 amino acids. The CDR3 loop is CASSHRPIYEQYF. The CDR3 nucleotides read TGTGCCAGCAGTCACAGGCCGATCTACGAGCAGTACTTC.

The genes are TRBV6-4 and TRBJ2-1; 7 bases map to TRBD1. J gave up 5 bases and V 3 bases, and 4 bases lay outside the gene matches. Germline values: CDR1 MRHNA, CDR2 SNTAGT. The CDR3 is 14 amino acids. DNA for the CDR3: TGTGCCAGCAGTGATGGGACAGCAAACAATGAGCAGTTCTTC. Protein: CASSDGTANNEQFF.

The V and J genes are TRBV5-6 and TRBJ2-5, with TRBD2 matching over 7 bases. The V and J ends lost 4 bases and 2 bases, in that order; junction bases with no gene match: 8. The CDR3 covers 15 residues. Germline CDR1 reads SGHDT; CDR2 reads YYEEEE. CDR3 loop: CASSLGGVDQETQYF. Written as DNA, the CDR3 is TGTGCCAGCAGCCTGGGAGGGGTAGATCAAGAGACCCAGTACTTC.

This chain links TRBV29-1 with TRBJ2-7; D remains unclear. The germline gives CDR1 SQVTM, CDR2 ANQGSEA. The CDR3 loop spans 11 amino acids. V lost 4 bases and J lost 4, with 8 bases in between. The CDR3 loop reads CSVAEVYEQYF. The DNA for the CDR3 is TGCAGCGTTGCAGAAGTGTACGAGCAGTACTTC.

This chain uses TRBV29-1 with TRBJ2-2; no clear D gene. This CDR3 has 13 residues. Trimming removed 3 bases from V and 3 bases from J, with 8 bases in between. Germline V gene data show CDR1 as SQVTM and CDR2 as ANQGSEA. In nucleotides, the CDR3 is TGCAGCGTTGAGGCAGGTTACACCGGGGAGCTGTTTTTT. Protein product: CSVEAGYTGELFF.

This chain joins TRBV20-1 and TRBJ1-2; D call uncertain. Per the germline V gene, CDR1 is DFQATT and CDR2 is SNEGSKA (reference sequence). CDR3 length: 14 residues. DNA for the CDR3: TGCAGCCTAGTGCGGAGAAGGAAGGGAGATGGCTACACCTTC. This sequence encodes CSLVRRRKGDGYTF.

The chain couples TRBV20-1 to TRBJ2-7, with D tentatively TRBD2 (6 bases). Trimming removed 0 bases from V and 3 bases from J, with 15 bases in between. There are 15 residues in the CDR3. CDR1 is DFQATT and CDR2 is SNEGSKA in the germline V gene (reference sequence). The CDR3 DNA is TGCAGTGCTAGAGATCGGGGTCGGACTATCTACGAGCAGTACTTC. Translation gives CSARDRGRTIYEQYF.

As DNA, the CDR3 is TGCAGCGTTGAGGACAGGGAGACAGATACGCAGTATTTT. Protein: CSVEDRETDTQYF. This rearrangement joins TRBV29-1 to TRBJ2-3; TRBD1 agrees at 8 bases. V was pared by 3 bases and J by 3 bases, with 2 bases of the junction left unmatched. CDR1 SQVTM and CDR2 ANQGSEA come from the germline V gene. The CDR3 has 13 residues.

The chain joins TRBV27 to TRBJ1-5; D unclear. Germline loops: CDR1 MNHEY, CDR2 SMNVEV (reference sequence). This CDR3 comprises 14 residues. The ends were cut back, 0 bases at V and 3 bases at J, with 6 bases in the middle. CDR3 loop: CASSLSVFNQPQHF. The CDR3 bases are TGTGCCAGCAGTTTATCGGTCTTCAATCAGCCCCAGCATTTT.

The rearrangement uses TRBV27 and TRBJ2-1; either TRBD1 or TRBD2 may fit D (5 bases each). The ends were cut back, 7 bases at V and 8 bases at J, with 18 bases in the middle. The CDR3 consists of 14 residues. The germline CDR1 and CDR2 sequences are MNHEY and SMNVEV (reference sequence). CDR3 in DNA: TGTGCCAGCACTGTGGCTGAGGGGACCGATGAGCAGTTCTTC. Amino acids: CASTVAEGTDEQFF.

The rearrangement links TRBV6-5 to TRBJ1-1, with D unresolved. Trimming took off 0 bases at V and 1 base at J, with 9 bases between the two ends. The CDR3 covers 15 residues. CDR1 and CDR2 (germline): MNHEY, SVGAGI. The CDR3 is CASSYSVEGNTEAFF. For the CDR3, the DNA is TGTGCCAGCAGTTACTCGGTCGAGGGGAACACTGAAGCTTTCTTT.

CDR3 amino acids: CASSPGAEQFF. The CDR3 bases are TGTGCCAGCAGTCCCGGAGCTGAGCAGTTCTTC. The J gene is TRBJ2-1, the V gene TRBV9; D is ambiguous. Germline V gene data show CDR1 as SGDLS and CDR2 as YYNGEE. The V gene lost 5 bases and the J gene lost 9 bases, with 9 bases spanning the gap. The CDR3 consists of 11 residues.

The gene calls are TRBV12-3 or TRBV12-4 and TRBJ2-1; 12 positions agree with TRBD2. The J segment lost 8 bases and the V segment lost 6 bases, leaving 8 bases of the junction unmatched. The CDR3 sequence is 15 residues long. This chain's CDR3 is CASSSGTSGSHEQFF. The CDR3 nucleotides read TGTGCCAGCAGCTCCGGGACTAGCGGGTCTCATGAGCAGTTCTTC.

The chain employs TRBV3-1 and TRBJ2-1, with 7 bases matching TRBD2. The germline V gene has CDR1 LGHDT and CDR2 YNNKEL (reference sequence). The CDR3 is 15 amino acids. The V and J ends lost 0 bases and 10 bases, in that order; junction bases with no gene match: 9. CDR3 nucleotide sequence: TGTGCCAGCAGCCAAGATGGGTCGGCGGGAGAGGAGCAGTTCTTC. Protein: CASSQDGSAGEEQFF.

The chain links TRBV28 to TRBJ2-1; D is ambiguous. This CDR3 has 13 amino acids. V was cut by 6 bases and J by 8 bases, with 14 bases left in between. Germline V gene sequence: CDR1 MDHEN, CDR2 SYDVKM. CDR3 region: CASRDPVLDEQFF. The CDR3 DNA sequence: TGTGCCAGCAGAGACCCAGTCCTTGATGAGCAGTTCTTC. The whole variable domain, remainder taken from reference TRBV28 and TRBJ2-1, is DVKVTQSSRYLVKRTGEKVFLECVQDMDHENMFWYRQDPGLGLRLIYFSYDVKMKEKGDIPEGYSVSREKKERFSLILESASTNQTSMYLCASRDPVLDEQFFGPGTRLTVL.

V usage is TRBV27 and J usage is TRBJ2-7, with D perhaps TRBD1 (5 bases). CDR1 MNHEY and CDR2 SMNVEV come from the germline V gene (reference sequence). Between the trimmed V and J ends, which lost 3 bases and 5 bases, there was a span of 11 bases. The CDR3 is 13 residues long. The CDR3 spells CASSFQDTDEQYF. The DNA of the CDR3 is TGTGCCAGCAGTTTCCAGGACACGGACGAGCAGTACTTC.

The chain recombines TRBV3-1 with TRBJ2-7; 7 bases line up with TRBD1. The CDR3 runs to 13 residues. V shed 4 bases, J shed 2 bases, and the junction held 2 bases outside the gene matches. The germline gives CDR1 LGHDT, CDR2 YNNKEL (reference sequence). The CDR3 sequence: CASSRGQTYEQYF. The CDR3 nucleotides read TGTGCCAGCAGCCGGGGACAGACCTACGAGCAGTACTTC.

The chain couples TRBV20-1 to TRBJ1-2; D gene unclear. The V and J ends lost 5 bases and 8 bases respectively, with 12 bases between them. Germline lookup yields CDR1 DFQATT and CDR2 SNEGSKA (reference sequence). This CDR3 contains 11 residues. The CDR3, as DNA: TGCAGTGCTCACCTCGTACCAGGCTACACCTTC. This gives the protein CSAHLVPGYTF.